Below are 3 T cell receptor beta chains sequenced from a single sample in a study of cytomegalovirus exposure and HLA in healthy donors. PCR amplification relied on 60 Vbeta primers (plus 13 Jbeta primers). TCRdb keeps only in-frame clones here, not all; method: immunoSEQ multiplex PCR. The table lists around 86,000 clones, roughly 8.2% of them singletons, with approximately 2.5% in the top ten. Sequenced: PBMCs. These receptors originate from a man aged 50-60 years in good health and CMV-seronegative.

The rearrangement joins TRBV20-1 to TRBJ1-5, with D perhaps TRBD1 (5 bases). Trimming left V 1 base short and J 10 bases short, with 8 bases between. The germline gives CDR1 DFQATT, CDR2 SNEGSKA (reference sequence). This CDR3 contains 11 residues. The CDR3 protein is CSARGGEPQHF. The DNA for the CDR3 is TGCAGTGCTAGAGGGGGGGAACCCCAGCATTTT.

This clone was observed a handful of times. This chain connects TRBV28 to TRBJ1-1; tentatively, D is TRBD1 (6 bases). The V end was cut by 4 bases, the J end by 4 bases, with 10 bases between. The germline V gene has CDR1 MDHEN and CDR2 SYDVKM. The CDR3 is 13 amino acids. The CDR3 protein is CASSSMDSTEAFF. The CDR3 DNA is TGTGCCAGCAGTTCGATGGACAGCACTGAAGCTTTCTTT.

The rearrangement links TRBV6-5 to TRBJ2-2; perhaps TRBD2 as D (5 bases). CDR1 and CDR2 from the germline V gene are MNHEY and SVGAGI. V shed 8 bases and J shed 1 base, with 8 bases lying between them. The CDR3 covers 13 residues. Written as DNA, the CDR3 is TGTGCCAGCCTCCGGGGGAACACCGGGGAGCTGTTTTTT. This encodes CASLRGNTGELFF.